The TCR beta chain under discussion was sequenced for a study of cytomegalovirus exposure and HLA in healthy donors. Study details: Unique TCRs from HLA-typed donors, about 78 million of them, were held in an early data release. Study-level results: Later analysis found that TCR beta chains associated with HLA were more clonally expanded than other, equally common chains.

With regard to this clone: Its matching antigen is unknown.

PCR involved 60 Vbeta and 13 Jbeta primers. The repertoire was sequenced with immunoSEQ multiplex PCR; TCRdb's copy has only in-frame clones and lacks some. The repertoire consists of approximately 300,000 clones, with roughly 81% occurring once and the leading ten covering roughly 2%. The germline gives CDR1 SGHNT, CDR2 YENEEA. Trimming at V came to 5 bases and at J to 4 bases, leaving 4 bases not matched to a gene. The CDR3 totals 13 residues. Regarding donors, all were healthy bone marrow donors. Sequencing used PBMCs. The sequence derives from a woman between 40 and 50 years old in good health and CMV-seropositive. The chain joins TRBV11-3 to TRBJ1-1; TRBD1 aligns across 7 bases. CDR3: CASSLYRGTEAFF. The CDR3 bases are TGTGCCAGCAGCCTTTACAGGGGCACTGAAGCTTTCTTT.